This is a list of T cell receptor beta chains from one sample in a study of cytomegalovirus exposure and HLA in healthy donors. Clones were sequenced by immunoSEQ multiplex PCR, and TCRdb holds only the in-frame ones, with some missing. The repertoire has 130,000 to 150,000 clones, about 74% of them found once; the top ten carry around 4.7%. Sequences were obtained from PBMCs. All receptors derive from a man aged 18 to 35 in good health and CMV-seropositive. Each CDR3 is given with its conserved first and last residue. A D gene is named only where the DNA matches it firmly. Size is stated for part of the rows, as once, few or many counts, or as a class when the clone is expanded.

TRBJ2-1 - - TRBV28 TGTGCCAGCAGTTTTGGGTCCCAGGTCGACAATGAGCAGTTCTTC CASSFGSQVDNEQFF
TRBJ2-7 TRBD1 - TRBV4-3 TGCGCCAGCAGCCAAGATCCGGACAGGGGCGAGCAGTACTTC CASSQDPDRGEQYF
TRBJ2-2 - - TRBV6-6 TGTGCCAGCAGTTCCGGGCGGCCGGGGTCTACCGGGGAGCTGTTTTTT CASSSGRPGSTGELFF
TRBJ1-4 TRBD1 - TRBV28 TGTGCCAGCAGCCCGGTTTCAGGGGGGGAAAAACTGTTTTTT CASSPVSGGEKLFF
TRBJ2-5 TRBD2 - TRBV5-1 TGCGCCAGCAGCATGACCGGGGGGCAAGAGACCCAGTACTTC CASSMTGGQETQYF
TRBJ1-1 TRBD1 - TRBV5-6 TGTGCCAGCAGCTCCCGGGACAGGGGTCCTGAAGCTTTCTTT CASSSRDRGPEAFF
TRBJ1-1 - - TRBV5-1 TGCGCCAGCAGCTTGGGAGTGAACACTGAAGCTTTCTTT CASSLGVNTEAFF
TRBJ2-3 - few TRBV25-1 TGTGCCAGCAGTTCCTTCACAGATACGCAGTATTTT CASSSFTDTQYF
TRBJ2-7 TRBD1 - TRBV18 TGTGCCAGCTCCCGCGACCCGACAGGGAACTACGAGCAGTACTTC CASSRDPTGNYEQYF
TRBJ2-7 TRBD2 once TRBV19 TGTGCCAGTAGAAGATCAAGCGGGGTAACCTACGAGCAGTACTTC CASRRSSGVTYEQYF
TRBJ2-7 TRBD1 - TRBV10-3 TGTGCCATCAGACAAACCTTTGGACAGGGTGGCTACGAGCAGTACTTC CAIRQTFGQGGYEQYF
TRBJ2-3 TRBD2 - TRBV5-1 TGCGCCAGCAGCTCCACCCCTAGCGGGGGAGGCACAGATACGCAGTATTTT CASSSTPSGGGTDTQYF
TRBJ1-6 - few TRBV19 TGTGCCAGTAGCGAATTACTAAGGACAATAGGGAGGTCACCCCTCCACTTT CASSELLRTIGRSPLHF
TRBJ2-7 TRBD1 - TRBV2 TGTGCCAGCAGTGAAGCGCTTACAGGGGTCGACGAGCAGTACTTC CASSEALTGVDEQYF
TRBJ2-1 - few TRBV11-3 TGTGCCAGCAGCCCCAGATCGGGGTTTATAGAAGCCAATGAGCAGTTCTTC CASSPRSGFIEANEQFF
TRBJ2-7 TRBD2 once TRBV2 TGTGCCAGTGGGGCCGGGACTAGCGGCAACTCCTACGAGCAGTACTTC CASGAGTSGNSYEQYF
TRBJ1-1 - - TRBV7-9 TGTGCCAGCAGCTTAGAGGGCCCGGGGGGGTTCGCTTTCTTT CASSLEGPGGFAFF
TRBJ1-5 - - TRBV5-8 TGTGCCAGCAGCTCCCGGCAGGGCACCAATCAGCCCCAGCATTTT CASSSRQGTNQPQHF
TRBJ1-5 - - TRBV27 TGTGCCAGCAGTCCCGGAGGTAGCAATCAGCCCCAGCATTTT CASSPGGSNQPQHF
TRBJ1-2 TRBD1 - TRBV9 TGTGCCAGCAGCGTTGGGACAGCAGACTATGGCTACACCTTC CASSVGTADYGYTF
TRBJ1-1 TRBD1 - TRBV5-8 TGTGCCAGCAGCTGGGGGACAGGGAGGGACACTGAAGCTTTCTTT CASSWGTGRDTEAFF
TRBJ1-4 TRBD1 - TRBV10-3 TGTGCCATAAACGACAGGGGGCTGACTAATGAAAAACTGTTTTTT CAINDRGLTNEKLFF
TRBJ1-3 TRBD1 - TRBV5-4 TGTGCCAGCAGCTTGGGACAGGGCCCCTCTGGAAACACCATATATTTT CASSLGQGPSGNTIYF
TRBJ2-2 - - TRBV9 TGTGCCAGCAAGGCAGGAGGGCCCTCCGGGGAGCTGTTTTTT CASKAGGPSGELFF
TRBJ1-5 - - TRBV27 TGTGCCAGCAGGAGGGTCAGCGGTCAGCCCCAGCATTTT CASRRVSGQPQHF
TRBJ2-2 - - TRBV7-2 TGTGCCAGCAGCTTAGTCGGAGGGAATACCGGGGAGCTGTTTTTT CASSLVGGNTGELFF
TRBJ1-1 - once TRBV18 TGTGCCAGCTCACGGGCGAACACTGAAGCTTTCTTT CASSRANTEAFF
TRBJ1-5 TRBD1 - TRBV5-1 TGCGCCATCATTACAGGGGTAGATCAGCCCCAGCATTTT CAIITGVDQPQHF
TRBJ2-3 - - TRBV9 TGTGCCAGCAGCGAGAGAGCGGGTACTAGCACAGATACGCAGTATTTT CASSERAGTSTDTQYF
TRBJ2-7 TRBD2 - TRBV19 TGTGCCAGTAGTCCCCTAGCGGGAGTTTACGAGCAGTACTTC CASSPLAGVYEQYF
TRBJ1-1 - few TRBV6-6 TGTGCCAGCAGTTACTCGAATCTGGGTGGGGGGACTGAAGCTTTCTTT CASSYSNLGGGTEAFF
TRBJ1-4 - - TRBV2 TGTGCCAGCAGTGAAGTTTGGCAAGGAGGAAGTGAAAAACTGTTTTTT CASSEVWQGGSEKLFF
TRBJ1-4 TRBD1 - TRBV27 TGTGCCAGCAGTTTATCGAAGTCACAGGGGGCGGCAACTAATGAAAAACTGTTTTTT CASSLSKSQGAATNEKLFF
TRBJ2-7 TRBD1 few TRBV2 TGTGCCAGCAGGGACAGGGGGTTCTACGAGCAGTACTTC CASRDRGFYEQYF
TRBJ2-5 TRBD2 - TRBV5-4 TGTGCCAGCAGCTTGAGGCGGGGGGCGGGAGAGACCCAGTACTTC CASSLRRGAGETQYF
TRBJ2-5 - - TRBV6-5 TGTGCCAGCAGTTACCCCCCTACCCTATGGGAGCAGTACTTC CASSYPPTLWEQYF
TRBJ2-5 - - TRBV7-9 TGTGCCAGCAGCGTGAGACTGGGGGGAGAGACCCAGTACTTC CASSVRLGGETQYF
TRBJ2-7 TRBD2 - TRBV7-7 TGTGCTAGCAGCTTAGGGACTAGCGGACCTTCGGACGAGCAGTACTTC CASSLGTSGPSDEQYF
TRBJ2-1 - - TRBV7-9 TGTGCCAGCAGCCATGACCGCGGTCGGGATTACAATGAGCAGTTCTTC CASSHDRGRDYNEQFF
TRBJ1-4 TRBD1 - TRBV4-3 TGCGCCAGCAGCTCCGGGACAGCCGAAAAACTGTTTTTT CASSSGTAEKLFF
TRBJ1-5 TRBD1 few TRBV5-6 TGTGCCAGCAGCCACCGGTGGCAGGGGGCCTTCGATCAGCCCCAGCATTTT CASSHRWQGAFDQPQHF
TRBJ1-1 - - TRBV5-4 TGTGCCAGCAGCCGGGAAGGGGACAAAGGCACTGAAGCTTTCTTT CASSREGDKGTEAFF
TRBJ1-1 TRBD1 - TRBV19 TGTGCCAGTACCGATTACAGGGGAACTGAAGCTTTCTTT CASTDYRGTEAFF
TRBJ1-1 - - TRBV18 TGTGCCAGCTCACTCTGGGACAACCCGAACACTGAAGCTTTCTTT CASSLWDNPNTEAFF
TRBJ2-7 TRBD1 - TRBV7-2 TGTGCCAGCAGCCCGACAGGGCCCTGGGGGCAGTACTTC CASSPTGPWGQYF
TRBJ2-7 TRBD1 - TRBV5-4 TGTGCCAGCAGCTTGCCCAGGGGGTACGAGCAGTACTTC CASSLPRGYEQYF